A single sample is the source of the 21 T cell receptor beta chains below, sequenced in a study of T cells in localized non-small cell lung cancer. Sequencing used immunoSEQ multiplex PCR; TCRdb keeps in-frame clones, though not all of them. The profile covers around 96,000 clones, with roughly 93% appearing a single time and over 3.5% taken by the ten largest. This material consisted of PBMCs, taken before any cancer treatment. All receptors derive from a woman aged 40-75 years with stage II squamous cell lung carcinoma.

The chain links TRBV6-6 to TRBJ2-7; perhaps TRBD2 as D (6 bases). Germline CDR1 and CDR2: MNHNY and SVGAGI (reference sequence). The CDR3 totals 14 residues. Trimming took off 5 bases at V and 1 base at J, with 12 bases between the two ends. CDR3: CASSGRDSSYEQYF. In nucleotides, the CDR3 is TGTGCCAGCAGTGGCCGGGACTCTTCCTACGAGCAGTACTTC.

This clone is a singleton in its sample. The rearrangement links TRBV5-1 to TRBJ2-3; 8 bases align to TRBD2. The CDR3 totals 16 residues. The germline V gene has CDR1 SGHRS and CDR2 YFSETQ. After removal of 6 bases from V and 2 bases from J, the junction contained 11 bases not matched to a gene. The CDR3 region has the DNA TGCGCCAGCACTCCGCGGTCGCGGGGGGACACAGATACGCAGTATTTT. It encodes CASTPRSRGDTDTQYF.

The CDR3: CASRAGLDSNQPQHF. The CDR3 DNA is TGCGCCAGCAGGGCAGGGTTGGATAGCAATCAGCCCCAGCATTTT. The chain recombines TRBV5-1 with TRBJ1-5; D is perhaps TRBD1 (5 bases). CDR3 size: 15 residues. Germline lookup yields CDR1 SGHRS and CDR2 YFSETQ. Trimming stripped 5 bases from V and 0 bases from J, with 12 bases between.

The genes are TRBV19 and TRBJ1-5; D might be TRBD1 (6 bases). Germline values: CDR1 LNHDA, CDR2 SQIVND (reference sequence). V was cut by 3 bases and J by 1 base, with 13 bases left in between. The CDR3 runs 16 residues. CDR3 region: CASSIRGRMSNQPQHF. The DNA of the CDR3 is TGTGCCAGTAGTATCAGGGGCAGGATGAGCAATCAGCCCCAGCATTTT.

The CDR3 spells CASSLAGGPHEQYF. The DNA for the CDR3 is TGTGCCAGCAGCTTAGCGGGAGGGCCGCACGAGCAGTACTTC. The V and J genes are TRBV5-5 and TRBJ2-7, with 10 positions matching TRBD2. Losses at the gene ends were 2 bases for V and 5 bases for J; bases not matched to a gene: 4. CDR3 size: 14 residues. The germline V gene encodes CDR1 SGHKS and CDR2 YYEKEE (reference sequence).

This chain connects TRBV27 to TRBJ1-1; D is undetermined. V lost 2 bases and J 0 bases, leaving 4 bases between the germline ends. The germline V gene has CDR1 MNHEY and CDR2 SMNVEV (reference sequence). CDR3 length: 13 amino acids. The CDR3 here is CASSLAMNTEAFF. The CDR3 DNA reads TGTGCCAGCAGTTTAGCCATGAACACTGAAGCTTTCTTT.

This sequence joins TRBV5-1 and TRBJ1-1; D call uncertain. Looked up from germline, CDR1 is SGHRS and CDR2 is YFSETQ. Trimming removed 0 bases at V and 6 bases at J, with 12 bases between. This CDR3 contains 14 residues. CDR3: CASSLEANRAEAFF. DNA for the CDR3: TGCGCCAGCAGCTTGGAGGCCAACCGGGCTGAAGCTTTCTTT.

The chain carries TRBV20-1 and TRBJ1-2; D gene ambiguous. This CDR3 contains 11 residues. The ends were cut back, 4 bases at V and 8 bases at J, with 11 bases in the middle. Germline-derived CDR1 and CDR2 are DFQATT and SNEGSKA (reference sequence). The chain's CDR3 is CSATDMGGYTF. Written as DNA, the CDR3 is TGCAGTGCTACTGACATGGGGGGCTACACCTTC.

V and J are TRBV6-1 and TRBJ2-6; D remains unclear. The ends were cut back, 3 bases at V and 1 base at J, with 1 base in the middle. From germline, CDR1 is MNHNS and CDR2 SASEGT. CDR3 size: 13 residues. The CDR3, as DNA: TGTGCCAGCAGTGAGTCTGGGGCCAACGTCCTGACTTTC. Translating it yields CASSESGANVLTF.

V and J are TRBV5-4 and TRBJ2-5; D is undetermined. Germline CDR1 and CDR2: SGHNT and YYREEE (reference sequence). CDR3 size: 11 residues. Trimming stripped 1 base from V and 8 bases from J, with 6 bases between. This chain's CDR3 is CASSLRSTQYF. The CDR3 DNA reads as TGTGCCAGCAGCTTGCGGTCAACCCAGTACTTC.

The chain combines TRBV19 with TRBJ2-1, with 13 nucleotides matching TRBD2. CDR1 and CDR2 from the germline V gene are LNHDA and SQIVND (reference sequence). The length of the CDR3 is 16 residues. V was pared by 4 bases and J by 7 bases, with 7 bases of the junction left unmatched. The chain's CDR3 is CASSTGLAGVGNEQFF. Here the CDR3 DNA reads TGTGCCAGTAGTACCGGACTAGCGGGAGTTGGGAATGAGCAGTTCTTC. Full variable domain (outside the CDR3, taken from reference TRBV19 and TRBJ2-1): DGGITQSPKYLFRKEGQNVTLSCEQNLNHDAMYWYRQDPGQGLRLIYYSQIVNDFQKGDIAEGYSVSREKKESFPLTVTSAQKNPTAFYLCASSTGLAGVGNEQFFGPGTRLTVL.

V usage is TRBV13 and J usage is TRBJ1-1; D uncertain. Trimming left V 7 bases short and J 11 bases short, with 14 bases between. Looked up from germline, CDR1 is PRHDT and CDR2 is FYEKMQ (reference sequence). This CDR3 comprises 11 residues. CDR3 sequence reads: CASTLNGEAFF. The CDR3 coding sequence is TGTGCCAGCACCCTGAACGGGGAGGCTTTCTTT.

This chain uses TRBV6-6 with TRBJ1-1; the D is unclear. CDR3 length equals 14 residues. V was pared by 6 bases and J by 0 bases, with 11 bases between. Germline loops: CDR1 MNHNY, CDR2 SVGAGI (reference sequence). This CDR3 is CASRPQLMNTEAFF. The CDR3 DNA follows: TGTGCCAGCAGACCACAGTTGATGAACACTGAAGCTTTCTTT.

V gene TRBV5-1 combines with J gene TRBJ1-1; TRBD1 matches 9 bases. In germline, CDR1 is SGHRS, CDR2 YFSETQ. With 2 bases clipped from V and 2 bases from J, the junction kept 4 bases outside the gene matches. This CDR3 has 15 residues. The CDR3 region has the DNA TGCGCCAGCAGCTTCGGACAGGGGTTAAACACTGAAGCTTTCTTT. As protein: CASSFGQGLNTEAFF. The full variable domain, completed using reference TRBV5-1 and TRBJ1-1, is KAGVTQTPRYLIKTRGQQVTLSCSPISGHRSVSWYQQTPGQGLQFLFEYFSETQRNKGNFPGRFSGRQFSNSRSEMNVSTLELGDSALYLCASSFGQGLNTEAFFGQGTRLTVV.

The CDR3 DNA reads as TGTGCCAGCAGCTTAGGATATACAGGGGTGGAGCAGTTCTTC. As protein: CASSLGYTGVEQFF. J is TRBJ2-1 and V is TRBV7-2; 7 nucleotides line up with TRBD1. V shed 1 base, J shed 10 bases, and the junction held 7 bases outside the gene matches. Per the germline V gene, CDR1 is SGHTA and CDR2 is FQGNSA. This CDR3 region has 14 residues. Full variable domain (rest looked up from reference TRBV7-2 and TRBJ2-1): GAGVSQSPSNKVTEKGKDVELRCDPISGHTALYWYRQSLGQGLEFLIYFQGNSAPDKSGLPSDRFSAERTGGSVSTLTIQRTQQEDSAVYLCASSLGYTGVEQFFGPGTRLTVL.

The genes are TRBV6-6 and TRBJ1-2; 7 nucleotides line up with TRBD1. The V gene's germline CDR1 is MNHNY and CDR2 SVGAGI (reference sequence). This CDR3 spans 15 amino acids. Unmatched junction bases numbered 7, after V lost 4 bases and J lost 2 bases. The CDR3 DNA follows: TGTGCCAGCAGTTCCTTCGACAGGGCCAACTATGGCTACACCTTC. Protein: CASSSFDRANYGYTF.

The CDR3 nucleotides are TGTGCCAGCAGCCAATTTACGTTGTACGGTTCACCCCTCCACTTT. Protein product: CASSQFTLYGSPLHF. This sequence joins TRBV14 and TRBJ1-6; D call uncertain. CDR3 length: 15 amino acids. Germline CDR1 is SGHDN and CDR2 is FVKESK. V gave up 2 bases and J gave up 9 bases, with 14 bases separating them.

The V and J genes are TRBV6-1 and TRBJ1-5; D is uncertain. Germline V gives CDR1 MNHNS, CDR2 SASEGT. With 2 bases removed from V and 7 bases from J, the gap between germline ends came to 9 bases. This CDR3 contains 13 residues. CDR3 in amino acids: CASSETWRQPQHF. The CDR3 bases are TGTGCCAGCAGTGAAACGTGGAGACAGCCCCAGCATTTT.

CDR3: CASSYFQGRVGTEAFF. The CDR3 coding sequence is TGTGCCAGCAGTTACTTCCAGGGTAGGGTCGGGACTGAAGCTTTCTTT. V is TRBV6-5 and J is TRBJ1-1; D is possibly TRBD1 (5 bases). V shed 1 base and J shed 5 bases, with 17 bases lying between them. CDR3 length equals 16 residues. CDR1 and CDR2 from the germline V gene are MNHEY and SVGAGI.

The V and J genes are TRBV6-5 and TRBJ1-5, with 11 bases fitting TRBD1. CDR1 and CDR2 from the germline V gene are MNHEY and SVGAGI. This CDR3 is built from 15 residues. Germline trimming cut 5 bases from V and 6 bases from J; bases unmatched to any gene: 6. The CDR3 sequence is CASSVGTGGSQPQHF. The CDR3 coding sequence is TGTGCCAGCAGTGTAGGGACAGGGGGTAGTCAGCCCCAGCATTTT.

The rearrangement uses TRBV28 and TRBJ2-3; D call uncertain. The CDR3 is 11 amino acids. Germline values: CDR1 MDHEN, CDR2 SYDVKM. V lost 6 bases and J lost 8, with 9 bases in between. The CDR3 region is CASRKLGTQYF. CDR3 nucleotide sequence: TGTGCCAGCAGGAAATTAGGTACGCAGTATTTT. Full variable domain (remainder filled in from reference TRBV28 and TRBJ2-3): DVKVTQSSRYLVKRTGEKVFLECVQDMDHENMFWYRQDPGLGLRLIYFSYDVKMKEKGDIPEGYSVSREKKERFSLILESASTNQTSMYLCASRKLGTQYFGPGTRLTVL.